This T cell receptor (beta chain) was sequenced during a study of Ad26.COV2.S vaccination and SARS-CoV-2 variants (dated by TCRdb to about 2021). At the level of the whole study: Donors in the vaccine arm were drawn from COV1001, a phase I-IIa trial of Ad26.COV2.S in healthy adults that was multicentre, randomized, double-blind and placebo-controlled. The TCR-sequenced set comprised about 32 samples: around 20 Ad26.COV2.S vaccine recipients, 5 placebo recipients and 8 SARS-CoV-2 convalescent individuals. TCRbeta repertoire sequencing was used to assess the specificity and breadth of SARS-CoV-2-reactive T cell receptors after Ad26.COV2.S vaccination. Trial participants were randomized into five groups of five, in which low-dose or high-dose Ad26.COV2.S was given once or twice, or placebo was given on both occasions. Investigators did not know the trial group allocation while performing experiments and assessing outcomes. Ad26.COV2.S was given intramuscularly at 5x10^10 or 1x10^11 viral particles, as a single shot or as two shots 56 days apart.

Overall results and qualifications from the work: After vaccination, spike-specific CD8+ and CD4+ T cell responses were reported to show substantial breadth. Comparing responses between vaccine doses or regimens was not something the study was powered to do. The authors noted that the TCR breadth and depth analyses may have underestimated total T cell responses. Higher spike-specific TCR breadth was observed in Ad26.COV2.S recipients than in placebo recipients (P = 0.0014). Vaccine and placebo recipients had comparable non-spike TCR breadth, which fits with the vaccine containing only spike.

Per the germline V gene (reference sequence), GTSNPN is the CDR1 and SVGIG is the CDR2. The junction carries 7 bases between V and J, which are trimmed by 2 bases and 2 bases respectively. CDR3 length: 13 amino acids, cysteine to phenylalanine. Of the read, only the CDR3 DNA is kept; its 39 bases are in frame from base 1. Taken with the paper, the label for treatment or condition translates to: approximately 18 received Ad26.COV2.S at low or high dose, single or two shots; several received placebo; per-sample allocation not given. Repertoires of vaccine and placebo recipients were sequenced from samples taken on day 63 after the first injection. Between 29 July and 7 August 2020, Cohort 1b enrolled about 27 adults aged 18-55 years at one site in Boston, USA. Ad26.COV2.S consisted of a replication-incompetent adenovirus type 26 vector by which a prefusion-stabilized SARS-CoV-2 spike protein from the original Wuhan strain was expressed.

The immunoSEQ Assay was the method used to sequence TCRbeta CDR3 regions. After extraction, genomic DNA underwent amplification by bias-controlled multiplex PCR, followed by high-throughput sequencing. As for the authors' bioinformatics: Collapsing and filtering of sequences were performed to quantify the absolute abundance of each unique TCRbeta CDR3 region. T cell fraction was estimated by normalizing TCRbeta template counts to usable DNA, with usable DNA measured through amplification of reference genes found in all nucleated cells. Repertoire TCRs were annotated as SARS-CoV-2-specific by exact matching of V gene, CDR3 amino acid sequence and J gene to a known reactive TCR set. MIRA supplied the reference SARS-CoV-2 TCR set, which was filtered for enrichment in COVID-19-positive ImmuneCODE repertoires so that public or cross-reactive TCRs were removed. Using the MIRA antigens, annotated TCRs were further analysed by specific ORF or by position within an ORF. Depth was the summed frequency of annotated unique rearrangements, while breadth was defined as annotated unique rearrangements over total unique productive rearrangements. TCR breadth was compared between groups using two-sided Wilcoxon rank-sum tests. This is the immuneACCESS table as TCRdb keeps it, with only in-frame sequences that have V and J called. A part of the clones is gone; compared with another copy, unresolved V genes explain less than half, and the rest is unexplained. V and J calls plus clone size are reproduced from that table; the DNA served to infer D and trimming. Across this sample there are about 680,000 clones, with 70% to 90% seen only once. The ten largest clones add up to over 1.3% of the sample.

On this clone: The specificity of this receptor is unknown. No qualities accompany the bases; no much larger clone lies one base away. Different DNA sequences within this sample yield the same CDR3.

The origin of this receptor is a person aged 18-60 years who received the Ad26.COV2.S COVID-19 vaccine or a placebo. The material sequenced was peripheral blood, taken in a trial of Ad26.COV2.S vaccine versus placebo. The receptor chain draws on TRBV30 and TRBJ1-5; the D gene is unclear. Here the CDR3 is given as CAWSLRGNQPQHF. The nucleotides read TGTGCCTGGAGTCTGCGGGGCAATCAGCCCCAGCATTTT.